A single sample is the source of the 22 T cell receptor beta chains below, sequenced in a study of T cell repertoires in cytomegalovirus infection. TCRdb re-called the reads with MiXCR, one entry per CDR3 protein. The sample records about 830,000 distinct CDR3 sequences, 32% being singletons. Their antigens are not known. The sequenced sample was cultured CD8+ T cells from PBMCs, obtained from culture after CMV antigen stimulation. All receptors come from a human donor in good health (CMV status not recorded). Some clones in this sample may be carry-over from other donors' samples.

This clonotype was counted a few times. The gene calls are TRBV12-3 or TRBV12-4 and TRBJ2-5, with TRBD1 identical over 7 bases. The CDR3 extends over 15 amino acids. V lost 8 bases and J lost 3; bases outside the gene matches: 12. The CDR3 sequence: CASRSFRDSKETQYF. CDR3 DNA sequence: TGTGCCAGCCGATCCTTCCGGGACAGCAAAGAGACCCAGTACTTC.

This clonotype was recorded at least ten times. J is TRBJ1-6 and V is TRBV20-1; 8 bases map to TRBD1. The CDR3 length is 16 residues. CDR1 and CDR2 from the germline V gene are DFQATT and SNEGSKA (reference sequence). V was clipped by 3 bases and J by 0 bases; unmatched bases: 4. The CDR3 nucleotides read TGCAGTGCTAGGTGGGACAGGTTCTCCTATAATTCACCCCTCCACTTT. It translates to CSARWDRFSYNSPLHF.

A few counts support this clonotype. V gene TRBV7-3 combines with J gene TRBJ2-1; the match to TRBD2 covers 9 bases. Germline CDR1 and CDR2: SGHTA and FQGTGA. The CDR3 runs to 18 residues. The J segment lost 0 bases and the V segment lost 3 bases, leaving 9 bases of the junction unmatched. CDR3 loop: CASSFEERLAVSYNEQFF. CDR3 bases: TGTGCCAGCAGCTTCGAGGAAAGACTAGCGGTCTCCTACAATGAGCAGTTCTTC.

Concerning this clonotype: The junction departs from germline at one end; a sequencing error may be responsible. This chain connects TRBV9 to TRBJ2-1; 8 nucleotides match TRBD2. This CDR3 contains 15 residues. CDR1 and CDR2 (germline): SGDLS, YYNGEE. CDR3 protein: CASGVEGLAGDEQFF. As DNA, the CDR3 is TGTGCCAGCGGCGTAGAGGGGCTAGCGGGCGATGAGCAGTTCTTC.

CDR3: CASSYTLDRGSDTQYF. The CDR3 DNA follows: TGTGCCAGCAGTTACACATTGGACAGAGGCTCAGATACGCAGTATTTT. The V and J genes are TRBV6-6 and TRBJ2-3; a possible D gene is TRBD1 (6 bases). CDR1 MNHNY and CDR2 SVGAGI come from the germline V gene (reference sequence). The CDR3 is made up of 16 amino acids. Trimming removed 2 bases at V and 4 bases at J, with 16 bases between.

The chain couples TRBV27 to TRBJ1-1, with TRBD1 matching 9 bases. In germline, CDR1 is MNHEY, CDR2 SMNVEV (reference sequence). CDR3 length: 15 amino acids. Unmatched junction bases numbered 8, after V lost 8 bases and J lost 1 base. CDR3 nucleotides: TGTGCCAGCGCTGTGACAGGGGGGCGGAACACTGAAGCTTTCTTT. Translating it yields CASAVTGGRNTEAFF.

This clonotype was counted a few times. For the CDR3, the DNA is TGTGCCAGCAGCTTAGCGCGAGCGGGCTACAATGAGCAGTTCTTC. As protein: CASSLARAGYNEQFF. J is TRBJ2-1 and V is TRBV7-9; tentative D call: TRBD2 (6 bases). Per the germline V gene, CDR1 is SEHNR and CDR2 is FQNEAQ (reference sequence). V was trimmed by 0 bases and J by 3 bases, leaving 9 bases between them. This CDR3 has 15 residues.

The genes are TRBV7-9 and TRBJ2-2; possibly TRBD1 for D (6 bases). Germline V CDR1 and CDR2: SEHNR, FQNEAQ (reference sequence). V was cut by 2 bases and J by 0 bases, with 13 bases left in between. This CDR3 spans 17 amino acids. CDR3 protein: CASSLPSQGPNTGELFF. CDR3 DNA sequence: TGTGCCAGCAGCTTACCCTCCCAGGGGCCGAACACCGGGGAGCTGTTTTTT.

This clonotype has a handful of counts. The genes are TRBV4-1 and TRBJ1-1; 9 bases fit TRBD1. The V segment lost 3 bases and the J segment 0 bases; nucleotides outside the gene matches: 5. Looked up from germline, CDR1 is MGHRA and CDR2 is YSYEKL. CDR3 length: 16 residues. CDR3 loop: CASSQIGQGMNTEAFF. The CDR3 DNA reads as TGCGCCAGCAGCCAGATAGGACAGGGGATGAACACTGAAGCTTTCTTT.

This clonotype was seen at least ten times. The CDR3 DNA reads TGTGCCAGCAGCTTAAGCGGGGGTGATGAGCAGTTCTTC. Translation gives CASSLSGGDEQFF. This chain uses TRBV7-6 with TRBJ2-1; 8 nucleotides match TRBD2. The CDR3 is 13 residues long. The junction had 2 bases not matched to a gene; V was cut back by 2 bases and J by 8 bases. CDR1 is SGHVS, CDR2 FNYEAQ, per germline.

The chain employs TRBV15 and TRBJ1-4; D is unclear. The CDR3 has 14 residues. Trimming stripped 6 bases from V and 7 bases from J, with 15 bases between. The germline gives CDR1 LNHNV, CDR2 YYDKDF (reference sequence). The CDR3 coding sequence is TGTGCCACCAGTACCTGGGCGTCCGCTGAAAAACTGTTTTTT. It encodes CATSTWASAEKLFF.

This clonotype was detected a few times. The chain combines TRBV20-1 with TRBJ2-7; tentatively, D is TRBD1 (6 bases). V was shortened by 2 bases and J by 0 bases, with 8 bases between the two germline ends. Germline V gives CDR1 DFQATT, CDR2 SNEGSKA (reference sequence). The CDR3 extends over 13 amino acids. The DNA for the CDR3 is TGCAGTGCTAGAAACAGGGACTCCTACGAGCAGTACTTC. It yields the protein CSARNRDSYEQYF.

This clonotype was counted only a few times. This rearrangement joins TRBV4-1 to TRBJ2-7, with D perhaps TRBD1 or TRBD2 (5 bases each). The CDR3 is 14 residues long. CDR1 is MGHRA and CDR2 is YSYEKL in the germline V gene. V was shortened by 0 bases and J by 5 bases, with 11 bases between the two germline ends. The CDR3 DNA reads as TGCGCCAGCAGCCAAGATCGAGGGGTTGACGAGCAGTACTTC. Translating it yields CASSQDRGVDEQYF.

The V and J genes are TRBV6-2 or TRBV6-3 and TRBJ2-1, with D unclear. Trimming stripped 2 bases from V and 4 bases from J, with 9 bases between. This CDR3 is 14 amino acids long. Germline-derived CDR1 and CDR2 are MNHEY and SVGEGT. Written as DNA, the CDR3 is TGTGCCAGCAGTTACGTGGGCAGTTACAATGAGCAGTTCTTC. It is translated as CASSYVGSYNEQFF.

This clonotype showed up just a few times. The rearrangement joins TRBV5-4 to TRBJ2-7, with D perhaps TRBD2 (6 bases). The CDR3 contains 14 residues. The V gene lost 2 bases and the J gene lost 6 bases, with 15 bases spanning the gap. CDR1 and CDR2 from the germline V gene are SGHNT and YYREEE (reference sequence). As DNA, the CDR3 is TGTGCCAGCAGCTTTGGCGGGGACCATGGCGAGCAGTACGTC. As protein: CASSFGGDHGEQYV.

Only a few counts were recorded for this clonotype. The rearrangement joins TRBV2 to TRBJ2-1, with TRBD2 as a possible D gene (6 bases). V lost 7 bases to trimming and J lost 1 base, with 8 bases between them. Germline values: CDR1 SNHLY, CDR2 FYNNEI. This CDR3 is built from 13 residues. The CDR3 DNA sequence: TGTGCCAGCAACCTAGCGTCCTACAATGAGCAGTTCTTC. It is translated as CASNLASYNEQFF.

This clonotype was found many times. The genes are TRBV12-3 or TRBV12-4 and TRBJ1-4, with 7 nucleotides matching TRBD1. The CDR3 is made up of 17 amino acids. V shed 3 bases and J 7 bases; nucleotides not matched to a gene: 14. The CDR3 sequence is CASSFYDTGVRGEKLFF. The CDR3, as DNA: TGTGCCAGCAGTTTTTACGATACAGGGGTGAGAGGTGAAAAACTGTTTTTT.

This clonotype has just a few counts. The chain couples TRBV7-6 to TRBJ2-4; 11 nucleotides align to TRBD1. Trimming took 5 bases from V and 6 from J; bases not matched to a gene: 6. Germline values: CDR1 SGHVS, CDR2 FNYEAQ. This CDR3 is built from 15 residues. In nucleotides, the CDR3 is TGTGCCAGCAGCACGGGACAGGGGGGAACAAACATTCAGTACTTC. Translated, it gives CASSTGQGGTNIQYF. The full variable domain, completed using reference TRBV7-6 and TRBJ2-4, is GAGVSQSPRYKVTKRGQDVALRCDPISGHVSLYWYRQALGQGPEFLTYFNYEAQQDKSGLPNDRFSAERPEGSISTLTIQRTEQRDSAMYRCASSTGQGGTNIQYFGAGTRLSVL.

This clonotype was seen a single time. This chain connects TRBV6-5 to TRBJ1-2; D is uncertain. The V gene's germline CDR1 is MNHEY and CDR2 SVGAGI. CDR3 length equals 15 residues. V dropped 5 bases and J dropped 4 bases, with 17 bases sitting between them. The CDR3 DNA follows: TGTGCCAGCAGTGAAGACCGCGGACGGATCTATGGCTACACCTTC. It encodes CASSEDRGRIYGYTF.

This clonotype was picked up a small number of times. The CDR3 DNA sequence: TGTGCCAGCAGCGTAGGCGGGGGGGCTTCAGATACGCAGTATTTT. Protein sequence: CASSVGGGASDTQYF. The genes are TRBV9 and TRBJ2-3; 9 positions match TRBD2. CDR1 SGDLS and CDR2 YYNGEE come from the germline V gene. V lost 0 bases to trimming and J lost 4 bases; unmatched junction nucleotides: 3. The CDR3 consists of 15 residues.

This clonotype has a handful of counts. The chain links TRBV5-7 to TRBJ1-2, with no clear D. TRBV5-7 is designated an ORF whose function remains uncertain. This CDR3 is 18 amino acids long. The V end was cut by 0 bases, the J end by 0 bases, with 18 bases between. Here the CDR3 DNA reads TGTGCCAGCAGCTTGGGTCCACTAAACTATTTACCTAACTATGGCTACACCTTC. Translating gives CASSLGPLNYLPNYGYTF.

This clonotype was observed a few times. The chain joins TRBV7-9 to TRBJ2-1, with D maybe TRBD1 (6 bases). Germline loops: CDR1 SEHNR, CDR2 FQNEAQ (reference sequence). This CDR3 comprises 13 residues. V lost 5 bases and J 7 bases, leaving 12 bases between the germline ends. The CDR3 spells CASSEAGANEQFF. The DNA of the CDR3 is TGTGCCAGCAGCGAGGCAGGGGCGAATGAGCAGTTCTTC.